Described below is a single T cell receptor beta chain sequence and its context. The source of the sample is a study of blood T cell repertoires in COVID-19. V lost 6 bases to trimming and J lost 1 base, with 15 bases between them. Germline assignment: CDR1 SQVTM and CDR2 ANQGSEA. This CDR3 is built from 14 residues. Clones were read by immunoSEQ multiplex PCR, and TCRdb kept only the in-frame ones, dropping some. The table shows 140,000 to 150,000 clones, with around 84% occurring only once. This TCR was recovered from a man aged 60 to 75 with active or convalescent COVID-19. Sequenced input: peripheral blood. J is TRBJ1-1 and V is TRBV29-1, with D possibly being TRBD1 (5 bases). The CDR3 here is CSVARGLGNTEAFF. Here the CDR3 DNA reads TGCAGCGTGGCTAGGGGTCTTGGGAACACTGAAGCTTTCTTT.